This T cell receptor beta chain was identified in a study of T cells expressing NK-cell markers. With UMIs, 5'RACE template switching was used to make TCR beta cDNA. From the 5' RACE reads, TCRdb lists one entry per CDR3 protein and no DNA. The sample table sets out 400,000 to 500,000 distinct CDR3 sequences. The sequenced sample consisted of blood T cells: a sorted CD56 or NKG2C T cell subset, CD4+ or CD8+ T cells, or bulk PBMC T cells (not recorded which). This clonotype originated in a woman between 18 and 70 years old in good health.

This CDR3 reads CASSYSTRASGHHRGF. The rearrangement uses TRBV6-2 or TRBV6-3 and TRBJ2-3; TCRdb's D call, TRBD2, is unchecked because there is no DNA. CDR1 MNHEY and CDR2 SVGEGT come from the germline V gene. The CDR3 extends over 16 amino acids.